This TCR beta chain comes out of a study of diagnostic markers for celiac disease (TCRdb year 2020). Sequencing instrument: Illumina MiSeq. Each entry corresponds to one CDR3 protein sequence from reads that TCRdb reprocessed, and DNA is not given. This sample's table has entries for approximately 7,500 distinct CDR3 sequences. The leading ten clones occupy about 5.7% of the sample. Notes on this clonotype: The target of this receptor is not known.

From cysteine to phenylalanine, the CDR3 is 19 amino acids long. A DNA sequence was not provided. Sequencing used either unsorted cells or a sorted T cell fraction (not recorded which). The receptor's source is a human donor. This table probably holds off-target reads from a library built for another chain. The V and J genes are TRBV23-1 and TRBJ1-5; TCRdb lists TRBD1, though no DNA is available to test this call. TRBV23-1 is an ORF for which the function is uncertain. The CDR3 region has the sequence CASSQSRTGQKHSNQPQHF.